This T cell receptor (beta chain) is from a study of cytomegalovirus exposure and HLA in healthy donors. At the level of the study: Earlier results showed 90 million to 130 million unique TCR beta sequences derived from roughly 180 million T cells.

The study, taken as a whole, reports: Roughly even sequencing depth across donors was the assumption behind the presence/absence analyses. A list of 164 TCR beta chains associated with cytomegalovirus was given. As a later analysis showed, a missense DCLRE1C variant was linked to trimming of TCR beta V- and J-genes.

PCR primers comprised 60 Vbeta and 13 Jbeta primers. The table came from immunoSEQ multiplex PCR; TCRdb's copy has only in-frame clones and leaves some out. Among 95,000 to 150,000 clones, roughly 80% were seen once, and the ten largest hold 2.5% to 3%. The V segment lost 7 bases and the J segment 7 bases; nucleotides outside the gene matches: 16. Germline V lookup: CDR1 SGHNT, CDR2 YYREEE (reference sequence). This CDR3 has 16 residues. As regards this clone: Its antigen is not identified.

The clonotype was recovered from a woman aged 40 to 50 in good health and CMV-seropositive. Sequenced material: PBMCs. This sequence joins TRBV5-4 and TRBJ2-1, with 8 bases lining up with TRBD2. The CDR3 coding sequence is TGTGCCAGCCTCTCAAAGGCGGGGGGAGGGTCTAATGAGCAGTTCTTC. Translated: CASLSKAGGGSNEQFF.